The following is a TCR beta chain sequence with its context. The antigen is not known. The study sampled nominally healthy donors, though unrecorded immune exposures were likely. This entry comes from a study of cytomegalovirus exposure and HLA in healthy donors. Study-level findings and limits: A later analysis showed TCR association rates differing by HLA locus, peaking at DRB1 and lowest at HLA-C. Within an earlier analysis, most TCR beta V segments proved productive either about 90% or about 30% of the time. Fewer N-insertions (relative to the approximately 670-donor mean) were reportedly seen in an Asian-associated ancestry cluster in a later analysis.

In the PCR, 60 Vbeta and 13 Jbeta primers were used. Assay: immunoSEQ multiplex PCR; the TCRdb copy retains only in-frame clones and omits some. Of 110,000 to 150,000 clones in the sample, roughly 10% are singletons; the top ten hold 1.8%. The CDR3 loop spans 19 amino acids. Germline lookup yields CDR1 MGHRA and CDR2 YSYEKL. Trimming took 4 bases from V and 0 from J, leaving 21 bases between them. The clonotype originates from a man between 50 and 59 years old in good health and CMV-seronegative. Sequencing was carried out using PBMCs. The chain uses TRBV4-1 and TRBJ2-2, with a possible D match to TRBD1 (5 bases). The chain's CDR3 is CASSPWGQQVASNTGELFF. The DNA for the CDR3 is TGCGCCAGCAGCCCATGGGGTCAACAGGTGGCATCGAACACCGGGGAGCTGTTTTTT.